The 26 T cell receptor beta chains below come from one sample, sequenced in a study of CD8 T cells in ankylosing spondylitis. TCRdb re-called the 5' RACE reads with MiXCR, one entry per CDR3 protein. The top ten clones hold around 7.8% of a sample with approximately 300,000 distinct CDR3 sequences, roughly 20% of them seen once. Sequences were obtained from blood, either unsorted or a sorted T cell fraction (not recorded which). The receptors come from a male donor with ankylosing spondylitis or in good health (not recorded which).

The CDR3 region has the DNA TGTGCCAGCAGTTTAGCGGGGACTAGCGGTACAGATACGCAGTATTTT. This sequence encodes CASSLAGTSGTDTQYF. The chain combines TRBV12-3 or TRBV12-4 with TRBJ2-3, with 11 bases lining up with TRBD2. J lost 3 bases, V lost 0 bases, and 2 bases had no gene match. The CDR3 runs to 16 residues.

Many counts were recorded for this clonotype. CDR3 sequence: CSASEQVYSNQPQHF. CDR3 in DNA: TGCAGTGCTAGCGAACAGGTTTATAGCAATCAGCCCCAGCATTTT. The chain is built from TRBV20-1 and TRBJ1-5; a weak D match, TRBD1 (5 bases). This CDR3 is 15 amino acids long. V was shortened by 3 bases and J by 0 bases, with 12 bases between the two germline ends. CDR1 is DFQATT, CDR2 SNEGSKA, per germline (reference sequence).

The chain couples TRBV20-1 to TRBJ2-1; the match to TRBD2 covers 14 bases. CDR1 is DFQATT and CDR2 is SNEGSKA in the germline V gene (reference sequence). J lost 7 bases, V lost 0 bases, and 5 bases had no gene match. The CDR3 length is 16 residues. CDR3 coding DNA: TGCAGTGCTAGAGACGGACTAGCGGGAGGTCGTAATGAGCAGTTCTTC. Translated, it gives CSARDGLAGGRNEQFF.

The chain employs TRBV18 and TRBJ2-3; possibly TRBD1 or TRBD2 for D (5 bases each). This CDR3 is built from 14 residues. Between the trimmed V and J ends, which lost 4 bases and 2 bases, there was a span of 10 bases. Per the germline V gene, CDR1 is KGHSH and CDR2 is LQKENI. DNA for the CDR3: TGTGCCAGCTCACTGAACGGGGCCACAGATACGCAGTATTTT. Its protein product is CASSLNGATDTQYF.

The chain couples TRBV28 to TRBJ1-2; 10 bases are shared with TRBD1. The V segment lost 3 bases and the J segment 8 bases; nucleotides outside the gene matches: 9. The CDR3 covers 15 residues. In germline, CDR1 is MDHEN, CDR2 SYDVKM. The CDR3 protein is CASSLRTGGLKGYTF. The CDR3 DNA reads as TGTGCCAGCAGTTTGCGGACAGGGGGGTTAAAAGGCTACACCTTC.

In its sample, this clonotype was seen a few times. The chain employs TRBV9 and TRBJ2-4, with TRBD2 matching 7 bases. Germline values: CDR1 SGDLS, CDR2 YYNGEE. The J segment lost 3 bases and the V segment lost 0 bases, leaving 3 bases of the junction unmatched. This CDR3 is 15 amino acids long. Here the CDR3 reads CASSVATGGKNIQYF. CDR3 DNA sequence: TGTGCCAGCAGCGTAGCTACGGGGGGCAAAAACATTCAGTACTTC.

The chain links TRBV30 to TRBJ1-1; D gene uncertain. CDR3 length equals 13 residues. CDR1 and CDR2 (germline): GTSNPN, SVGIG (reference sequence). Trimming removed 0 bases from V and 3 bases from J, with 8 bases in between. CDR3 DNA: TGTGCCTGGAGTGTAATGTGGGACACTGAAGCTTTCTTT. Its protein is CAWSVMWDTEAFF.

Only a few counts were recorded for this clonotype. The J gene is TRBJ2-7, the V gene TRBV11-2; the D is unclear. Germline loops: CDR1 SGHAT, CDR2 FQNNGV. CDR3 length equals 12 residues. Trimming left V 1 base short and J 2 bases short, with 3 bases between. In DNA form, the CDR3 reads TGTGCCAGCAGCTTAGCAGCCTACGAGCAGTACGTC. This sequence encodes CASSLAAYEQYV.

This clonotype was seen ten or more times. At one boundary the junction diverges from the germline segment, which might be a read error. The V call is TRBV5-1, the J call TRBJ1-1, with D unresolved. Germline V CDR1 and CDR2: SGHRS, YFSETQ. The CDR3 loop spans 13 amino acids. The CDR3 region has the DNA TGTGCCAGCAGTCTCGGATCGAACACTGAAGCTTTCTTT. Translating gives CASSLGSNTEAFF.

This chain's CDR3 is CASSQDLAGGTDTQYF. CDR3 DNA sequence: TGTGCCAGCAGCCAAGATCTAGCGGGGGGCACAGATACGCAGTATTTT. The chain joins TRBV4-2 to TRBJ2-3; TRBD2 aligns across 10 bases. The CDR3 loop spans 16 amino acids. Germline assignment: CDR1 LGHNA and CDR2 YNFKEQ. V was clipped by 0 bases and J by 1 base; unmatched bases: 1.

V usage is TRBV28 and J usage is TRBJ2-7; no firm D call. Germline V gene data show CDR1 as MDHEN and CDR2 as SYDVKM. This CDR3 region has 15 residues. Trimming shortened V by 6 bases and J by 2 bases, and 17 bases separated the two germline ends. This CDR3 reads CASSRVLTLTYEQYV. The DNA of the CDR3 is TGTGCCAGCAGCCGCGTTCTAACCCTAACCTACGAGCAGTACGTC.

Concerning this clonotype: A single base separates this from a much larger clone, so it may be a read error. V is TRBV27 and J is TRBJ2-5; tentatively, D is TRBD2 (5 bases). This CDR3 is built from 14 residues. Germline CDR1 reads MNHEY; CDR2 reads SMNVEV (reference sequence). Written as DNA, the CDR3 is TGTGCCAGCAGTACACAAGGGAGTGGAGAGGCCCAGTACTTC. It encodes CASSTQGSGEAQYF.

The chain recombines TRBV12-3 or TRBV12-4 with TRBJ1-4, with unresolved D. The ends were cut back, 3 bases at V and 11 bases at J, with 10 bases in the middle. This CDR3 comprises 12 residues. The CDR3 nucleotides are TGTGCCAGCAGTTTTGTAGACCGGAAACTGTTTTTT. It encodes CASSFVDRKLFF.

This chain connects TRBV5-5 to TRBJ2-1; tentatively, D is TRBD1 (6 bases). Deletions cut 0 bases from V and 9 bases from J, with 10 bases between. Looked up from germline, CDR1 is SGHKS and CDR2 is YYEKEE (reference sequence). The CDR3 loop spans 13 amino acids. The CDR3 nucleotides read TGTGCCAGCAGCTTGGAGGGGGTAGCTGAGCAGTTCTTC. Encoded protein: CASSLEGVAEQFF.

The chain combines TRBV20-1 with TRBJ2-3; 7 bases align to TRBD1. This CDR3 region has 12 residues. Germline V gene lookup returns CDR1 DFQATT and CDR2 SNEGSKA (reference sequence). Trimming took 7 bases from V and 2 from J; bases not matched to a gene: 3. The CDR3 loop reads CSVGGDTDTQYF. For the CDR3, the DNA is TGCAGTGTAGGGGGCGACACAGATACGCAGTATTTT.

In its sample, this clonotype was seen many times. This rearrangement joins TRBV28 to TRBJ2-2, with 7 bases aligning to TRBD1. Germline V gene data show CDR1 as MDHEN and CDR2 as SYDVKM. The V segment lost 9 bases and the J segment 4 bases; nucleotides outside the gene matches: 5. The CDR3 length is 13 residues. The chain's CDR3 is CASQTGFTGELFF. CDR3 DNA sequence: TGTGCCAGTCAGACAGGGTTCACCGGGGAGCTGTTTTTT.

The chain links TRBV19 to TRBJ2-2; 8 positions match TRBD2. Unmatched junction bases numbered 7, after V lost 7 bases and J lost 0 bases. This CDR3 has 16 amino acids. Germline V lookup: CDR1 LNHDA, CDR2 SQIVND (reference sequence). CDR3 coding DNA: TGTGCCAGTACCGGTCGGGGGGGGACGAACACCGGGGAGCTGTTTTTT. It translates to CASTGRGGTNTGELFF.

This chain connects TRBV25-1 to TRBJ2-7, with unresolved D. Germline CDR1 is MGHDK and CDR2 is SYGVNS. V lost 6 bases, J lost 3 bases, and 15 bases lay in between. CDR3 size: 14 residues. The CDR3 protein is CASRGDLESYEQYV. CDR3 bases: TGTGCCAGCAGGGGCGACCTGGAGAGCTACGAGCAGTACGTC.

The CDR3 reads CASSFGRANYGYTF. The DNA of the CDR3 is TGTGCCAGCAGTTTCGGGCGTGCTAACTATGGCTACACCTTC. The chain links TRBV12-3 or TRBV12-4 to TRBJ1-2; the D is unclear. Trimming took 3 bases from V and 0 from J, leaving 8 bases between them. There are 14 residues in the CDR3.

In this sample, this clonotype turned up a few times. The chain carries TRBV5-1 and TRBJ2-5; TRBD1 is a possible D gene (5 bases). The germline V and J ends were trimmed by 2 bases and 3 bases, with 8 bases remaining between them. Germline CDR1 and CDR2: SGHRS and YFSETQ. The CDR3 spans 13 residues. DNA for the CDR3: TGCGCCAGCAGCTTCTGGGGCGAAGAGACCCAGTACTTC. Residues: CASSFWGEETQYF.

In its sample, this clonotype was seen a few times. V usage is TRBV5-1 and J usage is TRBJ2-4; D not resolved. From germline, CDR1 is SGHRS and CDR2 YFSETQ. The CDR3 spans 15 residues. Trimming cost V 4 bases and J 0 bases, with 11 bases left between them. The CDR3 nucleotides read TGCGCCAGCAGCCCCATGGCAGGAGCCAAAAACATTCAGTACTTC. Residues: CASSPMAGAKNIQYF.

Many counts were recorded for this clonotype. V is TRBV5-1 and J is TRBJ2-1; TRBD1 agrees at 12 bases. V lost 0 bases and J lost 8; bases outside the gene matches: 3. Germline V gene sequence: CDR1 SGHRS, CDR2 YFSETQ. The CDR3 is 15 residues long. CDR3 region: CASSLVGQGAYEQFF. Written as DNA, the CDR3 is TGCGCCAGCAGCTTGGTGGGACAGGGGGCGTATGAGCAGTTCTTC.

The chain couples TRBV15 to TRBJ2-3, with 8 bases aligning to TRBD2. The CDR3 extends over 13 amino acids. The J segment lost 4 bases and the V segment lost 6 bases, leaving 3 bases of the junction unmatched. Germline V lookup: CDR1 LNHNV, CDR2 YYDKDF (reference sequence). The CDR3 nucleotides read TGTGCCACCAGTATTAGCGGGGCAGATACGCAGTATTTT. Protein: CATSISGADTQYF.

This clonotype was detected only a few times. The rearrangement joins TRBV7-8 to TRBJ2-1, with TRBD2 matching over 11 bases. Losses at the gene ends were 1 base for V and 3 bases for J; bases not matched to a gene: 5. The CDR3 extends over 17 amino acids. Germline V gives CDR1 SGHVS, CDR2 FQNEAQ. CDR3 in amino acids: CASSLGASGGLYNEQFF. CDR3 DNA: TGTGCCAGCAGCTTAGGGGCTAGCGGGGGGCTCTACAATGAGCAGTTCTTC.

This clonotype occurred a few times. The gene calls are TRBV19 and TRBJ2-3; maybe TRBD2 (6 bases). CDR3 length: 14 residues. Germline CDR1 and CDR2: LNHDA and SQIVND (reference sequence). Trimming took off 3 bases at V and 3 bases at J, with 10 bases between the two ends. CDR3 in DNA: TGTGCCAGTAGTATTAGCGGAGTTACAGATACGCAGTATTTT. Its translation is CASSISGVTDTQYF.

The CDR3 bases are TGTGCCAGCAGCCAAGTTGACAAATCCTACGAGCAGTACGTC. As protein: CASSQVDKSYEQYV. V is TRBV16 and J is TRBJ2-7; D gene ambiguous. V lost 2 bases, J lost 1 base, and 9 bases lay in between. The CDR3 is made up of 14 amino acids. Per germline, CDR1 KGHSY and CDR2 FQNENV.